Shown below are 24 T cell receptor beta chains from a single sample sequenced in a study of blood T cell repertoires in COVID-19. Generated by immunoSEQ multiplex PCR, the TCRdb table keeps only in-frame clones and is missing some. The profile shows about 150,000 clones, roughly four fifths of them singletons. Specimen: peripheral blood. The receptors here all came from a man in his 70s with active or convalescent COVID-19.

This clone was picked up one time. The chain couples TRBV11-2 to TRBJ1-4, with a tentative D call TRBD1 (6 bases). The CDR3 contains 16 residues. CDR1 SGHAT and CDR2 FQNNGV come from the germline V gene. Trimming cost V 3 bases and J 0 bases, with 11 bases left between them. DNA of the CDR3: TGTGCCAGCAGCTTTACAAAGGGGGCAACTAATGAAAAACTGTTTTTT. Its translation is CASSFTKGATNEKLFF.

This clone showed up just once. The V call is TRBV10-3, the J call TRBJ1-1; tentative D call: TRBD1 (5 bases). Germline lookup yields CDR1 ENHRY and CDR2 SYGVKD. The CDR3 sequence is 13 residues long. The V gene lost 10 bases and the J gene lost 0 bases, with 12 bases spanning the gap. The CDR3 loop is CATGLPMNTEAFF. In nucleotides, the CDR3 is TGTGCCACGGGACTACCGATGAACACTGAAGCTTTCTTT.

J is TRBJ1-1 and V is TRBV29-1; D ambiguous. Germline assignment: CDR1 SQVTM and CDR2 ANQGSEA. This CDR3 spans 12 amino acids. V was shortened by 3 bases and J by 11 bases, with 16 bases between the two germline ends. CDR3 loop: CSVDNWTGSAFF. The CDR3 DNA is TGCAGCGTTGATAATTGGACGGGGTCGGCTTTCTTT.

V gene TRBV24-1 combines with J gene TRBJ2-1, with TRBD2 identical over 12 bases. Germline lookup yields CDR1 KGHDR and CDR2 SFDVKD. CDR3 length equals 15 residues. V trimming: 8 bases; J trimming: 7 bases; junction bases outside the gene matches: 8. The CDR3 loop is CATNSASGRVNEQFF. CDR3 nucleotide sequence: TGTGCCACCAATTCGGCTAGCGGGAGGGTAAATGAGCAGTTCTTC.

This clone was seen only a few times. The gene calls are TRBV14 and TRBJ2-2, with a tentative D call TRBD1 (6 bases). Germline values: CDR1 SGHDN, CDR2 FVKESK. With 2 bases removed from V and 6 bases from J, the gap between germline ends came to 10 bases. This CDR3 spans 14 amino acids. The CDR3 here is CASSQTRGSGELFF. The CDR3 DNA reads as TGTGCCAGCAGCCAAACGAGGGGGTCCGGGGAGCTGTTTTTT.

DNA for the CDR3: TGTGCCAGCAGCTCCATGACAGGGGACTACGAGCAGTACTTC. As protein: CASSSMTGDYEQYF. The chain employs TRBV5-6 and TRBJ2-7, with 8 bases fitting TRBD1. The trim removed 3 bases at V and 3 bases at J, leaving 5 bases unmatched. The CDR3 length is 14 residues. Germline loops: CDR1 SGHDT, CDR2 YYEEEE.

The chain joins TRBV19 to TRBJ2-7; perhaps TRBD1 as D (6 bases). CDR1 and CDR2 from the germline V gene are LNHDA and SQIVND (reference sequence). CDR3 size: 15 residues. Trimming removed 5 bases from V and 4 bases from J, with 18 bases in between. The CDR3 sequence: CASSPSPGHLYEQYF. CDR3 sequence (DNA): TGTGCCAGTAGTCCTTCCCCGGGACACCTTTACGAGCAGTACTTC.

CDR3 nucleotide sequence: TGTGCCAGCAGTTTGCGACTAGCGTATGAGCAGTTCTTC. Its translation is CASSLRLAYEQFF. V is TRBV27 and J is TRBJ2-1; 8 positions agree with TRBD2. Trimming took 3 bases from V and 8 from J; bases not matched to a gene: 3. CDR1 is MNHEY, CDR2 SMNVEV, per germline (reference sequence). This CDR3 region has 13 residues.

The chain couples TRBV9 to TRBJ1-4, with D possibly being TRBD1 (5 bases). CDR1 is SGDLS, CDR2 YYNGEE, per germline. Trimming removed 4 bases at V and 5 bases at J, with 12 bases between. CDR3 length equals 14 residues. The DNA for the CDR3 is TGTGCCAGCAGCATGACAGCCGCCAATGAAAAACTGTTTTTT. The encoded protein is CASSMTAANEKLFF.

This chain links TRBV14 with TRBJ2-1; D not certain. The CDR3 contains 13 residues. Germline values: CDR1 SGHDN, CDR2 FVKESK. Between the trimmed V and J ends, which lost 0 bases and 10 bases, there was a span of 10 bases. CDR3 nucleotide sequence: TGTGCCAGCAGCCAAGAATCGATCAGGGAGCAGTTCTTC. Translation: CASSQESIREQFF.

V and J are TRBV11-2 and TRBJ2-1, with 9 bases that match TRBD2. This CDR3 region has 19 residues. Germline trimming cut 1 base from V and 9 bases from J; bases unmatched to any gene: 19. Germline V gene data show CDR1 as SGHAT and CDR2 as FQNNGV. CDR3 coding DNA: TGTGCCAGCAGCTTAGTCCCGTTGGCGGGAGGGCCTCGTCAGAGTGAGCAGTTCTTC. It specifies CASSLVPLAGGPRQSEQFF.

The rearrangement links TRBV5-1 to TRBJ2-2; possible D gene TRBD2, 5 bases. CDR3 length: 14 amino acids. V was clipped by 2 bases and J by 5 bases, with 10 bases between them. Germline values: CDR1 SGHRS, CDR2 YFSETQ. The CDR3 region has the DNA TGCGCCAGCAGCTTAGGGCGAGGGACCGGGGAGCTGTTTTTT. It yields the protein CASSLGRGTGELFF.

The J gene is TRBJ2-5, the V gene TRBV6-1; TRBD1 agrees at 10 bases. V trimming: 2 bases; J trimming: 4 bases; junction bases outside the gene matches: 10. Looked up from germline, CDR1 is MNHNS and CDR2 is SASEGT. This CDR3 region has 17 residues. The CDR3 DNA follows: TGTGCCAGCAGTGAAAGGGGGGGACAGGGGATTCGAGAGACCCAGTACTTC. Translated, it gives CASSERGGQGIRETQYF.

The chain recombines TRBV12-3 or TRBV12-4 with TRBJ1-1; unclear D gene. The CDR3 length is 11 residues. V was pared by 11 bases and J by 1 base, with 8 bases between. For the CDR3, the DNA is TGTGCCGGACGGGGGAACACTGAAGCTTTCTTT. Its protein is CAGRGNTEAFF.

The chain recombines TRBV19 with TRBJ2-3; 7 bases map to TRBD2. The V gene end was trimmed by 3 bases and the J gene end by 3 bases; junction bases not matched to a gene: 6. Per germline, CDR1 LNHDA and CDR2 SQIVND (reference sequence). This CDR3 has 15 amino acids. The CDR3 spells CASSMFAGDTDTQYF. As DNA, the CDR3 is TGTGCCAGTAGTATGTTCGCGGGGGATACAGATACGCAGTATTTT.

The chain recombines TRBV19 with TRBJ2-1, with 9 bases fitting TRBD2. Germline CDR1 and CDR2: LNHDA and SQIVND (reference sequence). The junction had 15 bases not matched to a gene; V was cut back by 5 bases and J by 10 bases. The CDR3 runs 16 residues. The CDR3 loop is CASSAASAGGPVEQFF. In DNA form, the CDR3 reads TGTGCCAGTAGTGCCGCCTCGGCGGGAGGGCCGGTGGAGCAGTTCTTC.

The CDR3 region has the DNA TGTGCCAGCAGTGAAGCGAAATCAGGGTCCGGGGAGCTGTTTTTT. Protein product: CASSEAKSGSGELFF. V is TRBV2 and J is TRBJ2-2, with D perhaps matching TRBD1 (5 bases). The CDR3 has 15 residues. V was clipped by 0 bases and J by 6 bases, with 11 bases between them. Germline CDR1 is SNHLY and CDR2 is FYNNEI.

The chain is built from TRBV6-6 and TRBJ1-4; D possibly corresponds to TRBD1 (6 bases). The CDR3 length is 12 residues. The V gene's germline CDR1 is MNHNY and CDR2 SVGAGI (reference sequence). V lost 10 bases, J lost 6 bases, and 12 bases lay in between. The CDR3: CAIQGRDEKLFF. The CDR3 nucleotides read TGTGCCATACAGGGACGGGATGAAAAACTGTTTTTT.

The CDR3 protein is CASMTGGWQPQHF. As DNA, the CDR3 is TGTGCCAGCATGACAGGGGGATGGCAGCCCCAGCATTTT. The chain combines TRBV28 with TRBJ1-5; the match to TRBD1 covers 9 bases. Looked up from germline, CDR1 is MDHEN and CDR2 is SYDVKM. The CDR3 extends over 13 amino acids. The trim removed 7 bases at V and 7 bases at J, leaving 5 bases unmatched.

The CDR3 loop is CASGGGVHSGNTIYF. CDR3 nucleotides: TGTGCCAGCGGAGGGGGGGTCCACTCTGGAAACACCATATATTTT. V is TRBV5-8 and J is TRBJ1-3, with D maybe TRBD1 (6 bases). The CDR3 is 15 amino acids. Germline loops: CDR1 SGHTS, CDR2 YDEGEE. The V and J ends lost 7 bases and 0 bases respectively, with 14 bases between them.

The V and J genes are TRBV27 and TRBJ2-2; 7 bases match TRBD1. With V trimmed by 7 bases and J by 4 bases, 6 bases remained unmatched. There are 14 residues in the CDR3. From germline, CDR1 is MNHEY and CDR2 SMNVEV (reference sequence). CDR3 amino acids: CASTDRAGTGELFF. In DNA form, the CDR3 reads TGTGCCAGCACCGACAGGGCGGGCACCGGGGAGCTGTTTTTT.

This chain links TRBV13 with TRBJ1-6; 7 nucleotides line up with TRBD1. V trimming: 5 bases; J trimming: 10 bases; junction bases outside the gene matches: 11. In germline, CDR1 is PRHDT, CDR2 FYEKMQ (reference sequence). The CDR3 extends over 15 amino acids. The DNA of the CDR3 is TGTGCCAGCAGCCCTCGCGCGGGCAGGGGGTCACCCCTCCACTTT. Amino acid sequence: CASSPRAGRGSPLHF.

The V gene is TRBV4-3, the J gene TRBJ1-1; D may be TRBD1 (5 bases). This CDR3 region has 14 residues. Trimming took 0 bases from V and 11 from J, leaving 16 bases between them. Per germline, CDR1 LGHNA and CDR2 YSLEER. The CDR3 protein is CASSQDALLGDAFF. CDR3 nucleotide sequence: TGCGCCAGCAGCCAAGATGCCCTTTTAGGGGATGCTTTCTTT.

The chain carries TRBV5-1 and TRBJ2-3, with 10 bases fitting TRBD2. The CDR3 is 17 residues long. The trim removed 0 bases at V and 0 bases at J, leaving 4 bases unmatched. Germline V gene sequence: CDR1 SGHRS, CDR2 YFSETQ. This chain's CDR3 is CASSLDQTSGSTDTQYF. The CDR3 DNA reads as TGCGCCAGCAGCTTGGACCAGACTAGCGGGAGCACAGATACGCAGTATTTT.